The 2 T cell receptor beta chains reported below all come from one sample, sequenced in a study of T cell responses to AZD1222 COVID-19 vaccine. Clones were sequenced by immunoSEQ multiplex PCR, and TCRdb holds only the in-frame ones, with some missing. The sample has about 170,000 clones, 70% to 90% seen once. This specimen was peripheral blood, taken 28 days after the second AZD1222 dose. The receptor source for this set is an adult who received the AZD1222 COVID-19 vaccine.

The rearrangement joins TRBV4-1 to TRBJ1-1; no definite D call. This CDR3 region has 15 residues. Trimming stripped 4 bases from V and 6 bases from J, with 18 bases between. From germline, CDR1 is MGHRA and CDR2 YSYEKL. The CDR3 region is CASSRRNRTGAEAFF. The DNA of the CDR3 is TGCGCCAGCAGCCGAAGGAATAGAACCGGGGCTGAAGCTTTCTTT.

The chain links TRBV5-1 to TRBJ2-2; D gene uncertain. With 3 bases removed from V and 3 bases from J, the gap between germline ends came to 6 bases. Per germline, CDR1 SGHRS and CDR2 YFSETQ. CDR3 length equals 13 residues. The CDR3: CASSYAYTGELFF. CDR3 DNA sequence: TGCGCCAGCAGCTATGCTTACACCGGGGAGCTGTTTTTT.